The 16 T cell receptor beta chains below come from one sample, sequenced in a study of blood T cell repertoires in COVID-19 (dated by TCRdb to 2018 to 2021). Receptor libraries were prepared by the immunoSEQ multiplex PCR assay. TCRdb holds this immuneACCESS table with in-frame rearrangements only. Some clones are missing; in checked studies, unresolved V genes explain under half, and the rest has no known cause. In all, the sample holds approximately 140,000 clones, and 84% of those were seen once. Together, the top ten hold about 9.3% of the sample. Sequencing input: peripheral blood. The receptors derive from a woman of 80 years or more in a cohort sampled during active or convalescent COVID-19.

The rearrangement uses TRBV5-1 and TRBJ2-3, with unresolved D. This CDR3 region has 15 residues. V lost 4 bases to trimming and J lost 2 bases, with 14 bases between them. Germline-derived CDR1 and CDR2 are SGHRS and YFSETQ. In DNA form, the CDR3 reads TGCGCCAGCAGCCCGCGCGGCGGCCTCACAGATACGCAGTATTTT. Translated, it gives CASSPRGGLTDTQYF.

This clone was recorded only once. The chain is built from TRBV30 and TRBJ1-2; TRBD1 aligns across 7 bases. With 5 bases clipped from V and 5 bases from J, the junction kept 5 bases outside the gene matches. This CDR3 contains 12 residues. CDR1 and CDR2 from the germline V gene are GTSNPN and SVGIG (reference sequence). CDR3 sequence reads: CAWDRVRYGYTF. The CDR3 region has the DNA TGTGCCTGGGACAGGGTCCGATATGGCTACACCTTC.

V gene TRBV29-1 combines with J gene TRBJ1-1; TRBD1 aligns across 9 bases. The CDR3 covers 12 residues. The V gene end was trimmed by 4 bases and the J gene end by 5 bases; junction bases not matched to a gene: 2. Germline CDR1 is SQVTM and CDR2 is ANQGSEA. CDR3 loop: CSVAGTGTEAFF. CDR3 bases: TGCAGCGTTGCCGGGACAGGGACTGAAGCTTTCTTT.

The rearrangement links TRBV4-1 to TRBJ2-5; 7 bases agree with TRBD2. Unmatched junction bases numbered 18, after V lost 3 bases and J lost 2 bases. The CDR3 is made up of 19 amino acids. Germline-derived CDR1 and CDR2 are MGHRA and YSYEKL. CDR3: CASSQGGTGGSPFQETQYF. The CDR3 DNA follows: TGCGCCAGCAGCCAGGGAGGGACGGGGGGTTCACCCTTTCAAGAGACCCAGTACTTC.

The rearrangement links TRBV7-9 to TRBJ1-1; no clear D gene. Per the germline V gene, CDR1 is SEHNR and CDR2 is FQNEAQ (reference sequence). The CDR3 covers 12 residues. V lost 2 bases and J 4 bases, leaving 5 bases between the germline ends. CDR3 DNA: TGTGCCAGCAGCTTACTGAGCACTGAAGCTTTCTTT. Its protein product is CASSLLSTEAFF.

J is TRBJ1-2 and V is TRBV3-1 (or the pseudogene TRBV3-2); D gene unclear. Germline V lookup: CDR1 LGHDT, CDR2 YNNKEL (reference sequence). V was shortened by 10 bases and J by 6 bases, with 18 bases between the two germline ends. This CDR3 comprises 13 residues. CDR3 amino acids: CATKGVGGNGYTF. The DNA for the CDR3 is TGTGCCACCAAGGGAGTAGGAGGTAATGGCTACACCTTC.

V and J are TRBV2 and TRBJ2-3; 8 bases line up with TRBD2. Losses at the gene ends were 8 bases for V and 2 bases for J; bases not matched to a gene: 9. The CDR3 has 15 residues. Germline V lookup: CDR1 SNHLY, CDR2 FYNNEI. The CDR3 DNA follows: TGTGCCAGCCTACGGGAGGGGAAATCCACAGATACGCAGTATTTT. Its translation is CASLREGKSTDTQYF.

This clone was counted only a few times. The chain recombines TRBV24-1 with TRBJ2-2; possible D gene TRBD1, 5 bases. Trimming took off 8 bases at V and 2 bases at J, with 11 bases between the two ends. CDR1 is KGHDR and CDR2 is SFDVKD in the germline V gene. The CDR3 contains 14 residues. As DNA, the CDR3 is TGTGCCACCAAGGGGATTGTAAACACCGGGGAGCTGTTTTTT. It codes for CATKGIVNTGELFF.

This chain links TRBV6-1 with TRBJ2-6; unclear D gene. The CDR3 loop spans 17 amino acids. Germline V gene data show CDR1 as MNHNS and CDR2 as SASEGT. The V end lost 4 bases, the J end lost 2 bases, and 15 bases lay between the germline ends. The CDR3 loop is CASSVTYSSPGANVLTF. As DNA, the CDR3 is TGTGCCAGCAGTGTCACCTACAGTTCCCCTGGGGCCAACGTCCTGACTTTC.

This clone was detected only a few times. The DNA for the CDR3 is TGTGCCTTCGCCCAGATGAATATCGGGGAGCTGTTTTTT. Amino acids: CAFAQMNIGELFF. V is TRBV5-4 and J is TRBJ2-2; no clear D gene. Trimming removed 10 bases from V and 7 bases from J, with 17 bases in between. This CDR3 comprises 13 residues. Germline V lookup: CDR1 SGHNT, CDR2 YYREEE (reference sequence).

The chain combines TRBV24-1 with TRBJ2-4; 13 bases line up with TRBD2. Germline V CDR1 and CDR2: KGHDR, SFDVKD. The V segment lost 0 bases and the J segment 7 bases; nucleotides outside the gene matches: 8. The CDR3 has 18 amino acids. The CDR3: CATSDLLGLAGDWNIQYF. The CDR3 coding sequence is TGTGCCACCAGTGATTTGCTTGGACTAGCGGGGGATTGGAACATTCAGTACTTC.

The J gene is TRBJ2-2, the V gene TRBV3-1 (or the pseudogene TRBV3-2), with a weak D call TRBD1 (6 bases). Germline V gene lookup returns CDR1 LGHDT and CDR2 YNNKEL (reference sequence). CDR3 length equals 15 residues. The V end was cut by 2 bases, the J end by 6 bases, with 13 bases between. Written as DNA, the CDR3 is TGTGCCAGCAGCCAACTTGGGGGCAAAGCCGGGGAGCTGTTTTTT. Translating it yields CASSQLGGKAGELFF.

The V gene is TRBV11-2, the J gene TRBJ2-1; TRBD1 aligns across 10 bases. The CDR3 loop spans 15 amino acids. The V segment lost 5 bases and the J segment 6 bases; nucleotides outside the gene matches: 7. Germline V gives CDR1 SGHAT, CDR2 FQNNGV. Here the CDR3 DNA reads TGTGCCAGCAGCCCCAGACAGGGGGCCTTCAATGAGCAGTTCTTC. This gives the protein CASSPRQGAFNEQFF.

This clone has only a few counts. The chain carries TRBV28 and TRBJ1-5; D may be TRBD1 (6 bases). Trimming removed 2 bases from V and 2 bases from J, with 13 bases in between. The germline V gene has CDR1 MDHEN and CDR2 SYDVKM. The CDR3 covers 16 residues. CDR3 coding DNA: TGTGCCAGCAGTTTAGCGGGGGCAGAGGGCAATCAGCCCCAGCATTTT. Translated: CASSLAGAEGNQPQHF.

J is TRBJ2-2 and V is TRBV2, with 9 bases lining up with TRBD1. Germline V gene sequence: CDR1 SNHLY, CDR2 FYNNEI. The CDR3 has 16 residues. With V trimmed by 5 bases and J by 6 bases, 10 bases remained unmatched. The CDR3: CASSSTGTGLSGELFF. The CDR3 bases are TGTGCCAGCAGTTCAACCGGGACAGGGTTATCCGGGGAGCTGTTTTTT.

This chain links TRBV6-5 with TRBJ2-2; 10 bases agree with TRBD2. CDR3 size: 15 residues. Looked up from germline, CDR1 is MNHEY and CDR2 is SVGAGI. V shed 6 bases, J shed 3 bases, and the junction held 4 bases outside the gene matches. The CDR3 loop reads CASRSGGADTGELFF. Here the CDR3 DNA reads TGTGCCAGCAGGAGCGGGGGGGCGGACACCGGGGAGCTGTTTTTT.